Below, 14 T cell receptor beta chains from the same sample are listed, as sequenced in a study of cytomegalovirus exposure and HLA in healthy donors. Vbeta (60) and Jbeta (13) primers were used in the PCR. Profiled with immunoSEQ multiplex PCR; TCRdb holds only in-frame clones, not every one. This sample carries 150,000 to 200,000 clones, 60% to 85% of them seen once, and the ten largest clones take about 1%. Sequenced: PBMCs. These receptors originate from a woman between 40 and 50 years old in good health and CMV-seronegative.

In the case of this clone: A junction end diverges from the germline sequence, so it may reflect a read error. This chain joins TRBV7-9 and TRBJ1-2; a possible D gene is TRBD1 (6 bases). This CDR3 has 12 residues. Germline values: CDR1 SEHNR, CDR2 FQNEAQ (reference sequence). The CDR3 DNA reads TGTGCCAGCAGCTTAGACCCCCCCCGACAGGCCTTC. It translates to CASSLDPPRQAF.

The chain recombines TRBV10-2 with TRBJ1-4; D perhaps matches TRBD1 (5 bases). Germline V gene lookup returns CDR1 WSHSY and CDR2 SAAADI. The germline V and J ends were trimmed by 2 bases and 1 base, with 8 bases remaining between them. The CDR3 sequence is 15 residues long. In DNA, the CDR3 is TGCGCCAGCAGTGAGGTGGGGGGAACTAATGAAAAACTGTTTTTT. It specifies CASSEVGGTNEKLFF.

As DNA, the CDR3 is TGTGCCAGCAGCCAAGATGGCGGACAGGGGGCAACTAATGAAAAACTGTTTTTT. It encodes CASSQDGGQGATNEKLFF. The V gene is TRBV4-2, the J gene TRBJ1-4; 10 bases map to TRBD1. V lost 0 bases, J lost 0 bases, and 4 bases stayed unmatched. The CDR3 contains 18 residues. Germline loops: CDR1 LGHNA, CDR2 YNFKEQ.

The chain links TRBV19 to TRBJ1-2, with 7 bases fitting TRBD1. CDR3 length equals 19 residues. V was pared by 3 bases and J by 4 bases, with 20 bases of the junction left unmatched. CDR1 is LNHDA and CDR2 is SQIVND in the germline V gene (reference sequence). Here the CDR3 reads CASSIGGFGTDTPFYGYTF. DNA of the CDR3: TGTGCCAGTAGTATCGGGGGATTTGGGACAGACACCCCCTTCTATGGCTACACCTTC.

The sample holds one count of this clone. The chain joins TRBV7-9 to TRBJ2-2; D unclear. The germline gives CDR1 SEHNR, CDR2 FQNEAQ (reference sequence). V lost 1 base to trimming and J lost 3 bases, with 9 bases between them. The CDR3 length is 15 residues. The CDR3 bases are TGTGCCAGCAGCTTAGGGGCAGCCGACACCGGGGAGCTGTTTTTT. Its translation: CASSLGAADTGELFF.

This clone was detected only a few times. The chain recombines TRBV5-6 with TRBJ2-3; TRBD1 agrees at 7 bases. V shed 8 bases and J 0 bases; nucleotides not matched to a gene: 6. The germline V gene encodes CDR1 SGHDT and CDR2 YYEEEE. The CDR3 loop spans 14 amino acids. The CDR3 region is CASVTGSSTDTQYF. The CDR3 region has the DNA TGTGCCAGTGTGACAGGGTCTAGCACAGATACGCAGTATTTT.

CDR3 residues: CASSPFKSTDTQYF. The CDR3 nucleotides are TGTGCCAGCTCACCGTTTAAAAGCACAGATACGCAGTATTTT. The rearrangement joins TRBV18 to TRBJ2-3; no clear D gene. V was cut by 3 bases and J by 0 bases, with 7 bases left in between. This CDR3 spans 14 amino acids. CDR1 is KGHSH, CDR2 LQKENI, per germline. The full variable domain, completed using reference TRBV18 and TRBJ2-3, is NAGVMQNPRHLVRRRGQEARLRCSPMKGHSHVYWYRQLPEEGLKFMVYLQKENIIDESGMPKERFSAEFPKEGPSILRIQQVVRGDSAAYFCASSPFKSTDTQYFGPGTRLTVL.

This sequence joins TRBV6-5 and TRBJ2-1; TRBD2 matches 13 bases. The junction had 3 bases not matched to a gene; V was cut back by 6 bases and J by 4 bases. This CDR3 comprises 15 residues. CDR1 is MNHEY, CDR2 SVGAGI, per germline. In nucleotides, the CDR3 is TGTGCCAGCAGCTCGGGACTAGCGGGATACAATGAGCAGTTCTTC. Amino acid sequence: CASSSGLAGYNEQFF.

The V gene is TRBV19, the J gene TRBJ2-1, with a possible D match to TRBD2 (6 bases). Per germline, CDR1 LNHDA and CDR2 SQIVND (reference sequence). This CDR3 spans 14 amino acids. Deletions cut 10 bases from V and 8 bases from J, with 21 bases between. DNA of the CDR3: TGTGCCACCGCACGGGAGCCGCGGTTTGATGAGCAGTTCTTC. Its protein product is CATAREPRFDEQFF. The whole variable domain, filled in from reference TRBV19 and TRBJ2-1, reads DGGITQSPKYLFRKEGQNVTLSCEQNLNHDAMYWYRQDPGQGLRLIYYSQIVNDFQKGDIAEGYSVSREKKESFPLTVTSAQKNPTAFYLCATAREPRFDEQFFGPGTRLTVL.

The chain uses TRBV5-6 and TRBJ1-2, with 10 bases matching TRBD1. In germline, CDR1 is SGHDT, CDR2 YYEEEE. After removal of 4 bases from V and 8 bases from J, the junction contained 8 bases not matched to a gene. The CDR3 extends over 14 amino acids. The chain's CDR3 is CASSRDRGANGYTF. Written as DNA, the CDR3 is TGTGCCAGCAGCCGGGACAGGGGAGCGAACGGCTACACCTTC.

The rearrangement joins TRBV27 to TRBJ2-2, with D possibly TRBD2 on 6 matching bases. Per germline, CDR1 MNHEY and CDR2 SMNVEV (reference sequence). The CDR3 runs 15 residues. The V and J ends lost 7 bases and 5 bases respectively, with 17 bases between them. The CDR3 loop is CASKPSGPSTGELFF. CDR3 DNA sequence: TGTGCCAGCAAACCAAGCGGGCCCTCGACCGGGGAGCTGTTTTTT.

V gene TRBV9 combines with J gene TRBJ1-1; 8 nucleotides align to TRBD1. Germline V gene sequence: CDR1 SGDLS, CDR2 YYNGEE. The CDR3 is 15 amino acids. J lost 1 base, V lost 0 bases, and 2 bases had no gene match. CDR3 loop: CASSVEGQGNTEAFF. In DNA, the CDR3 is TGTGCCAGCAGCGTAGAAGGACAGGGGAACACTGAAGCTTTCTTT.

The chain has TRBV6-1 and TRBJ1-2; TRBD1 matches 8 bases. This CDR3 is 15 amino acids long. CDR1 is MNHNS and CDR2 is SASEGT in the germline V gene. V was clipped by 4 bases and J by 5 bases; unmatched bases: 9. Written as DNA, the CDR3 is TGTGCCAGCAGTGGGGCAGGGGGCGCTCAGTATGGCTACACCTTC. It codes for CASSGAGGAQYGYTF.

The chain has TRBV15 and TRBJ1-5; possibly TRBD1 for D (6 bases). CDR3 size: 15 residues. With 3 bases removed from V and 5 bases from J, the gap between germline ends came to 14 bases. Germline values: CDR1 LNHNV, CDR2 YYDKDF (reference sequence). This CDR3 is CATSSDPGAHQPQHF. DNA of the CDR3: TGTGCCACCAGCAGTGACCCAGGGGCGCATCAGCCCCAGCATTTT.